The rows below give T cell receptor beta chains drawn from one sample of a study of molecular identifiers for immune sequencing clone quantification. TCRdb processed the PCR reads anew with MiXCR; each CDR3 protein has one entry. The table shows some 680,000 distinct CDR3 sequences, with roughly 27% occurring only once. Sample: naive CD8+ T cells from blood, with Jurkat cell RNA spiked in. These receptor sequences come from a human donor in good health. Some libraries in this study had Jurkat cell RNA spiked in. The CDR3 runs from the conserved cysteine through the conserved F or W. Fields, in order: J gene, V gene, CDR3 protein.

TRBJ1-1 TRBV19 CASRPGGRATTEAFF
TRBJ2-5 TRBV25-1 CASSGTGNQETQYF
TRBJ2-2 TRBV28 CASSLWVGGLNTGELFF
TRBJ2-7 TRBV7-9 CASSGGRDRVDEQYF
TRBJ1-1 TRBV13 CAASHLTNTEAFF
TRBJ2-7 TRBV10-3 CAISDVRAPYEQYF
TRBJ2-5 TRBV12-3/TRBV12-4 CASSFPGEETQYF
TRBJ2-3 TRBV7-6 CASSLDTSGSRGTDTQYF
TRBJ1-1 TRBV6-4 CASSEDNENTEAFF
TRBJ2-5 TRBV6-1 CASMGVGETQYF
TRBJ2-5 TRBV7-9 CASSLVLDSETQYF
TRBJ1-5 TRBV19 CASSPTGINQPQHF
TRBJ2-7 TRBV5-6 CASSIRQGTSGSQYEQYF
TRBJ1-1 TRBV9 CASSVDGSPGGTEAFF
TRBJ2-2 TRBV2 CASSRRGELFF
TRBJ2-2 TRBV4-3 CASSQEGSNTGELFF
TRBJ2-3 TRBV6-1 CASKLTTDTQYF
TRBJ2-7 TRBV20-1 CGGTGAGNEQYF
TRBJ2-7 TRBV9 CASSVGVSGTYEQYF
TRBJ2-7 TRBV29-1 CSITGGRSYEQYF
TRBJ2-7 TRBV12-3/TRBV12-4 CAGSSTGDYEQYF
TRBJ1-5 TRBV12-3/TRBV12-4 CASGGFSNQPQHF
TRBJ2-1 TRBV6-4 CASSDFPSPTLLQFF
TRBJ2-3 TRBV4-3 CASSQGSGTDTQYF
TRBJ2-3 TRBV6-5 CASSQLAGGSTDTQYF
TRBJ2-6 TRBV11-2 CASSLFFYSGANVLTF
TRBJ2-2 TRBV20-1 CSASSRGLAVGLGGELFF
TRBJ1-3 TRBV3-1 CASSQIQGTGNTIYF
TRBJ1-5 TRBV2 CASSEALGPNSNQPQHF
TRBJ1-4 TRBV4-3 CASSQEFTLNEKLFF
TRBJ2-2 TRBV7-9 CASSSIPGAGTGELFF
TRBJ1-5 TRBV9 CASSATGFNQPQHF
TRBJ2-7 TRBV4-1 CASSQKKTDYEQYF
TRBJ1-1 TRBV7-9 CACSPVPRSTEAFF
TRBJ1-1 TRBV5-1 CASSLALNTEAFF
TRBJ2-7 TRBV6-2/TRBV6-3 CARSSGLAGVPYEPSF
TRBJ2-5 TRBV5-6 CASSLWPGLRETQYF
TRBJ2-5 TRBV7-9 CASSFGQSSFQETQYF
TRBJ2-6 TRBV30 CAWSSQGTVGANVLTF
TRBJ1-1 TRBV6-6 CASSQTVTNTEAFF
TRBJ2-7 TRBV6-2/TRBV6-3 CASSYSTSGPTTVEQYF
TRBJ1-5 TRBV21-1 CASSKHNRRTGGNQPQHF
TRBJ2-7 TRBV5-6 CASSDGLADFYEQYF
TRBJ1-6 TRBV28 CASSLESRADSPLHF